The 2 T cell receptor beta chains below all came from one sample that was sequenced in a study of lymphopenia after photon versus proton radiotherapy (dated by TCRdb to between 2017 and 2020). Receptor libraries were prepared by the immunoSEQ multiplex PCR assay. Held by TCRdb, this immuneACCESS table contains in-frame sequences only and omits some clones. Under half of the omission traces to an unresolved V gene where checked; the cause of the rest is unknown. This sample lists more than 5,500 clones; roughly 80% were detected once. In total, the top ten clones hold approximately 50% of the sample. The sample was peripheral blood, taken from a patient treated with photon-based radiotherapy. Receptors originate from a man in his thirties or forties with gastric cancer.

This chain connects TRBV6-1 to TRBJ2-3, with 7 bases aligning to TRBD1. V gave up 1 base and J gave up 3 bases; unmatched junction bases: 7. The CDR3 spans 16 residues. The V gene's germline CDR1 is MNHNS and CDR2 SASEGT. CDR3 residues: CASSEGQGDGTDTQYF. The CDR3 DNA is TGTGCCAGCAGTGAAGGACAGGGAGACGGAACAGATACGCAGTATTTT.

The chain links TRBV7-9 to TRBJ2-1, with D unresolved. The CDR3 is 12 residues long. Germline lookup yields CDR1 SEHNR and CDR2 FQNEAQ (reference sequence). Trimming shortened V by 1 base and J by 8 bases, and 6 bases separated the two germline ends. As DNA, the CDR3 is TGTGCCAGCAGCTTAGAGGAGTATGAGCAGTTCTTC. It translates to CASSLEEYEQFF. The full variable domain, rest sourced from reference TRBV7-9 and TRBJ2-1, is DTGVSQNPRHKITKRGQNVTFRCDPISEHNRLYWYRQTLGQGPEFLTYFQNEAQLEKSRLLSDRFSAERPKGSFSTLEIQRTEQGDSAMYLCASSLEEYEQFFGPGTRLTVL.